These 26 T cell receptor beta chains were all obtained from the same sample, sequenced in a study of shared clonotypes between healthy human individuals. This table comes from immunoSEQ multiplex PCR, and its TCRdb copy is limited to in-frame clones, with some not included. This table has hundreds of thousands of clones, more than 70% appearing once. The sample taken for sequencing was PBMCs. The origin of the receptors is a woman aged 40 to 49 in good health. Some clones in this sample may be carry-over from other donors' samples.

J is TRBJ1-5 and V is TRBV2; possible D gene TRBD1, 6 bases. This CDR3 spans 15 amino acids. V was cut by 10 bases and J by 2 bases, with 18 bases left in between. The germline V gene has CDR1 SNHLY and CDR2 FYNNEI. The CDR3 spells CAKGETGGGNQPQHF. The CDR3 nucleotides are TGTGCCAAAGGGGAGACGGGGGGCGGCAATCAGCCCCAGCATTTT. Full variable domain (missing parts from reference TRBV2 and TRBJ1-5): EPEVTQTPSHQVTQMGQEVILRCVPISNHLYFYWYRQILGQKVEFLVSFYNNEISEKSEIFDDQFSVERPDGSNFTLKIRSTKLEDSAMYFCAKGETGGGNQPQHFGDGTRLSIL.

The chain recombines TRBV19 with TRBJ1-1, with D unclear. Looked up from germline, CDR1 is LNHDA and CDR2 is SQIVND (reference sequence). Between the trimmed V and J ends, which lost 6 bases and 3 bases, there was a span of 17 bases. This CDR3 has 15 residues. The CDR3 region is CASRTSGILDTEAFF. CDR3 bases: TGTGCCAGTAGGACTAGTGGGATCTTGGACACTGAAGCTTTCTTT.

This chain links TRBV29-1 with TRBJ2-5; D not certain. CDR1 and CDR2 (germline): SQVTM, ANQGSEA. The length of the CDR3 is 12 residues. The germline V and J ends were trimmed by 0 bases and 4 bases, with 6 bases remaining between them. DNA of the CDR3: TGCAGCGTTGAAGAAGTCAGAGAGACCCAGTACTTC. Its protein product is CSVEEVRETQYF.

This clone showed up just once. The genes are TRBV5-5 and TRBJ2-7, with 11 bases identical to TRBD1. This CDR3 comprises 15 residues. CDR1 is SGHKS, CDR2 YYEKEE, per germline (reference sequence). V dropped 4 bases and J dropped 3; count of bases not matched to a gene: 6. The DNA of the CDR3 is TGTGCCAGCAGCGTCCGGGACAGGGGGTACTACGAGCAGTACTTC. This gives the protein CASSVRDRGYYEQYF.

Comments on this clone: This specimen includes other DNA sequences encoding the same CDR3. This chain links TRBV5-1 with TRBJ2-6, with 8 bases lining up with TRBD1. The V gene's germline CDR1 is SGHRS and CDR2 YFSETQ. CDR3 length: 16 amino acids. Trimming took 0 bases from V and 4 from J; bases not matched to a gene: 3. CDR3: CASSLVQGAGANVLTF. DNA for the CDR3: TGCGCCAGCAGCTTGGTTCAGGGGGCAGGGGCCAACGTCCTGACTTTC.

The chain carries TRBV9 and TRBJ2-7; 8 bases align to TRBD1. CDR1 SGDLS and CDR2 YYNGEE come from the germline V gene. The CDR3 is made up of 15 amino acids. Trimming cost V 0 bases and J 3 bases; bases outside gene matches: 5. In nucleotides, the CDR3 is TGTGCCAGCAGCGTAGGAACAGGGGGGTTCTACGAGCAGTACTTC. This encodes CASSVGTGGFYEQYF.

The chain employs TRBV2 and TRBJ2-3, with D unresolved. Trimming removed 3 bases at V and 4 bases at J, with 11 bases between. The CDR3 covers 14 residues. The germline gives CDR1 SNHLY, CDR2 FYNNEI. Here the CDR3 DNA reads TGTGCCAGCAGTGACGGGCCTCGGGCAGATACGCAGTATTTT. Its protein product is CASSDGPRADTQYF.

Remarks on this clone: A far larger clone differs by one base, so this is likely a read error. The chain employs TRBV28 and TRBJ2-1; 8 bases agree with TRBD1. CDR1 is MDHEN and CDR2 is SYDVKM in the germline V gene. The CDR3 consists of 17 residues. Trimming cost V 5 bases and J 3 bases; bases outside gene matches: 12. The CDR3 coding sequence is TGTGCCAGCAGTCCGCTCTTCAGGACAGGGTTCTACAATGAGCAGTTCTTC. This encodes CASSPLFRTGFYNEQFF.

The rearrangement joins TRBV5-1 to TRBJ2-3; D not certain. The ends were cut back, 4 bases at V and 0 bases at J, with 6 bases in the middle. The CDR3 runs to 13 residues. Germline V gene data show CDR1 as SGHRS and CDR2 as YFSETQ. The CDR3 protein is CASSDQSTDTQYF. The DNA of the CDR3 is TGCGCCAGCAGCGATCAGAGCACAGATACGCAGTATTTT.

This sequence joins TRBV19 and TRBJ1-1, with TRBD1 matching over 7 bases. V shed 9 bases, J shed 3 bases, and the junction held 7 bases outside the gene matches. CDR1 LNHDA and CDR2 SQIVND come from the germline V gene (reference sequence). The CDR3 covers 13 residues. The CDR3 DNA follows: TGTGCCAGCACTGACAGGGCCGACACTGAAGCTTTCTTT. It translates to CASTDRADTEAFF.

V and J are TRBV5-4 and TRBJ2-5; TRBD1 matches at 7 bases. The CDR3 has 15 residues. CDR1 and CDR2 (germline): SGHNT, YYREEE (reference sequence). Trimming at V came to 3 bases and at J to 1 base, leaving 6 bases not matched to a gene. The CDR3 loop reads CASSSGTDLQETQYF. As DNA, the CDR3 is TGTGCCAGCAGCTCAGGGACAGACCTCCAAGAGACCCAGTACTTC.

This clone came up a few times. J is TRBJ2-3 and V is TRBV6-4, with 11 positions matching TRBD2. Germline lookup yields CDR1 MRHNA and CDR2 SNTAGT. The V gene end was trimmed by 3 bases and the J gene end by 6 bases; junction bases not matched to a gene: 8. This CDR3 is built from 16 residues. In nucleotides, the CDR3 is TGTGCCAGCAGTGATGGTATAGCGGGAGGGCGTGATACGCAGTATTTT. Residues: CASSDGIAGGRDTQYF.

The rearrangement uses TRBV5-1 and TRBJ2-7, with D tentatively TRBD2 (6 bases). In germline, CDR1 is SGHRS, CDR2 YFSETQ. This CDR3 is 13 amino acids long. With 6 bases removed from V and 7 bases from J, the gap between germline ends came to 17 bases. The CDR3 reads CASTEGPLGEQYF. Written as DNA, the CDR3 is TGCGCCAGCACGGAGGGCCCCCTTGGGGAGCAGTACTTC.

This chain links TRBV28 with TRBJ2-7, with a tentative D call TRBD2 (6 bases). The ends were cut back, 8 bases at V and 1 base at J, with 24 bases in the middle. Germline V CDR1 and CDR2: MDHEN, SYDVKM. The CDR3 spans 17 residues. The CDR3 sequence: CASRGSVRSPNSYEQYF. The CDR3 region has the DNA TGTGCCAGCCGGGGGTCCGTGCGGAGCCCTAATTCCTACGAGCAGTACTTC. The full variable domain, rest sourced from reference TRBV28 and TRBJ2-7, is DVKVTQSSRYLVKRTGEKVFLECVQDMDHENMFWYRQDPGLGLRLIYFSYDVKMKEKGDIPEGYSVSREKKERFSLILESASTNQTSMYLCASRGSVRSPNSYEQYFGPGTRLTVT.

Concerning this clone itself: A single base is all that separates this from a far larger clone, so a read error is likely. The chain uses TRBV5-4 and TRBJ2-5; 9 nucleotides align to TRBD1. This CDR3 is built from 15 residues. Germline assignment: CDR1 SGHNT and CDR2 YYREEE (reference sequence). J gave up 7 bases and V 4 bases, and 11 bases lay outside the gene matches. The CDR3 region has the DNA TGTGCCAGCAGCCTGCGGACAGGGGAGGTAGGGACCCAGTACTTC. Translating it yields CASSLRTGEVGTQYF.

The chain employs TRBV7-9 and TRBJ1-4; D not certain. This CDR3 comprises 15 residues. Trimming removed 5 bases at V and 3 bases at J, with 13 bases between. Looked up from germline, CDR1 is SEHNR and CDR2 is FQNEAQ (reference sequence). In nucleotides, the CDR3 is TGTGCCAGCAGCCCAAATCTAGGATCTAATGAAAAACTGTTTTTT. Residues: CASSPNLGSNEKLFF.

The chain employs TRBV4-3 and TRBJ2-1; D not certain. Trimming took off 4 bases at V and 0 bases at J, with 10 bases between the two ends. Germline CDR1 LGHNA, CDR2 YSLEER. This CDR3 has 15 residues. CDR3 region: CASSPRLSSYNEQFF. The CDR3 nucleotides read TGCGCCAGCAGCCCCCGCTTGAGCTCCTACAATGAGCAGTTCTTC.

The J gene is TRBJ2-1, the V gene TRBV7-8; D is uncertain. There are 13 residues in the CDR3. V was trimmed by 0 bases and J by 10 bases, leaving 10 bases between them. Germline loops: CDR1 SGHVS, CDR2 FQNEAQ. The CDR3 here is CASSLASEAEQFF. The CDR3 bases are TGTGCCAGCAGCTTAGCGTCGGAAGCCGAGCAGTTCTTC.

The CDR3 loop is CASTLYEESGELFF. DNA for the CDR3: TGCGCCAGCACCCTTTATGAGGAGTCCGGGGAGCTGTTTTTT. V gene TRBV4-1 combines with J gene TRBJ2-2; D call uncertain. The CDR3 runs 14 residues. Germline V gene lookup returns CDR1 MGHRA and CDR2 YSYEKL. V lost 7 bases and J 6 bases, leaving 15 bases between the germline ends.

V and J are TRBV6-4 and TRBJ2-1, with no clear D. This CDR3 spans 13 amino acids. Germline assignment: CDR1 MRHNA and CDR2 SNTAGT. V lost 10 bases and J 3 bases, leaving 13 bases between the germline ends. CDR3 sequence reads: CATQEGFYNEQFF. The CDR3 bases are TGTGCCACTCAGGAAGGGTTCTACAATGAGCAGTTCTTC.

In regard to this clone: A much larger clone differs from this one at a single base, so this may be a read error. This chain connects TRBV5-4 to TRBJ1-2; 7 nucleotides line up with TRBD1. The CDR3 has 14 amino acids. The germline CDR1 and CDR2 sequences are SGHNT and YYREEE (reference sequence). In DNA, the CDR3 is TGTGCCAGCAGCCCACAGGGGATAAACTGTGGCTACACCTTC. Its translation is CASSPQGINCGYTF.

The J gene is TRBJ2-3, the V gene TRBV27, with 10 positions matching TRBD2. The V gene's germline CDR1 is MNHEY and CDR2 SMNVEV (reference sequence). The V gene end was trimmed by 6 bases and the J gene end by 1 base; junction bases not matched to a gene: 10. CDR3 length equals 17 residues. The CDR3 protein is CASSRTGSGRGTDTQYF. CDR3 coding DNA: TGTGCCAGCAGCCGGACAGGGAGCGGGAGGGGCACAGATACGCAGTATTTT.

This clone was counted many times. V is TRBV28 and J is TRBJ2-5, with 16 positions matching TRBD2. The CDR3 sequence is 17 residues long. V was clipped by 6 bases and J by 5 bases; unmatched bases: 9. Germline-derived CDR1 and CDR2 are MDHEN and SYDVKM. CDR3 amino acids: CASSPGTSGREWETQYF. The DNA for the CDR3 is TGTGCCAGCAGCCCGGGGACTAGCGGGAGGGAATGGGAGACCCAGTACTTC.

The chain recombines TRBV7-9 with TRBJ2-5; 7 bases match TRBD1. The V and J ends lost 3 bases and 0 bases, in that order; junction bases with no gene match: 7. The CDR3 contains 16 residues. Germline V lookup: CDR1 SEHNR, CDR2 FQNEAQ (reference sequence). The CDR3: CASSFGDRQYQETQYF. The DNA of the CDR3 is TGTGCCAGCAGCTTTGGGGACAGACAGTACCAAGAGACCCAGTACTTC. The complete variable domain, with remaining parts taken from reference TRBV7-9 and TRBJ2-5, reads DTGVSQNPRHKITKRGQNVTFRCDPISEHNRLYWYRQTLGQGPEFLTYFQNEAQLEKSRLLSDRFSAERPKGSFSTLEIQRTEQGDSAMYLCASSFGDRQYQETQYFGPGTRLLVL.

Details on this clone: A far larger clone is just one base off, so this is likely a read error. This sequence joins TRBV15 and TRBJ2-7; 10 nucleotides align to TRBD2. Germline V gene data show CDR1 as LNHNV and CDR2 as YYDKDF (reference sequence). CDR3 length: 18 residues. The CDR3 protein is CATCRVASGSSVGYEQYF. The CDR3 DNA sequence: TGTGCCACCTGCAGAGTGGCTAGCGGGAGTTCAGTTGGCTACGAGCAGTACTTC.

V and J are TRBV11-2 and TRBJ2-1, with 7 bases that match TRBD2. V dropped 8 bases and J dropped 2; count of bases not matched to a gene: 3. The CDR3 extends over 13 amino acids. The germline gives CDR1 SGHAT, CDR2 FQNNGV. The CDR3 DNA reads as TGTGCCAGCGGGCGGGAGCCCTACAATGAGCAGTTCTTC. Its protein product is CASGREPYNEQFF.